Sequencing of this T cell receptor (beta chain) was carried out in a study of control samples from healthy donors and cancer patients. TCRdb's copy holds only in-frame clones and misses some; the assay was immunoSEQ multiplex PCR. This table holds around 75,000 clones, 85% to 95% found once. V gave up 3 bases and J gave up 3 bases, with 11 bases separating them. CDR1 is MNHEY, CDR2 SMNVEV, per germline (reference sequence). This CDR3 is built from 14 residues. The receptor's source is an older woman in good health. The sequencing sample was made of blood. The V gene is TRBV27, the J gene TRBJ1-1, with a possible D match to TRBD1 (5 bases). Here the CDR3 DNA reads TGTGCCAGCAGTTTTCAGGGACGGCACACTGAAGCTTTCTTT. Amino acids: CASSFQGRHTEAFF.